This T cell receptor (beta chain) appears in the sequencing data of a study of blood T cell repertoires in COVID-19. Study-wide background: Donors in the United States, Italy and Spain gave samples during acute or convalescent COVID-19. T cells, B-cell-depleted T cells, or PBMCs provided the cDNA or gDNA that served as material.

In the study's own analysis: Researchers report that nucleated cell counts were estimated from reference gene primer amplification. Clones were sequenced by immunoSEQ multiplex PCR, and TCRdb holds only the in-frame ones, with some missing. V, J and clone size derive from that table, while D and trimming were established from the DNA sequence. The sample lists tens of thousands of clones; roughly four fifths were seen once. Germline V lookup: CDR1 SQVTM, CDR2 ANQGSEA. The CDR3 runs to 15 residues. The V end was cut by 7 bases, the J end by 1 base, with 17 bases between. The TCR originated in a man in his 70s with active COVID-19. The sequencing sample was made of peripheral blood. The chain recombines TRBV29-1 with TRBJ2-4; TRBD2 is a possible D gene (6 bases). The DNA for the CDR3 is TGCAGCGCCCACGGGGGTCTAGGGGCCAAAAACATTCAGTACTTC. Protein product: CSAHGGLGAKNIQYF.